These 11 T cell receptor beta chains originate from one sample sequenced in a study of T cells in Graves' hyperthyroidism and ophthalmopathy. The TCR beta CDR3 regions underwent amplification using RNA transcripts as the source. First-round RT-PCR of the TCR CDR3 relied on the HTBI primer set. A single record per CDR3 protein comes from TCRdb applying MiXCR to the multiplex PCR reads. The top ten clones hold around 20% of a sample with roughly 500,000 distinct CDR3 sequences, just over 45% of them seen once. Sequencing was performed on peripheral blood or thyroid tissue (not recorded which). These receptor sequences come from an adult woman with Graves' disease, either hyperthyroidism or ophthalmopathy (not recorded which).

V gene TRBV7-6 combines with J gene TRBJ2-7, with a tentative D call TRBD2 (5 bases). The CDR3 is 14 residues long. Trimming removed 8 bases from V and 3 bases from J, with 17 bases in between. Germline V gives CDR1 SGHVS, CDR2 FNYEAQ. The CDR3 is CASGVSGRDYEQYF. CDR3 coding DNA: TGTGCCAGCGGGGTGAGCGGCCGCGACTACGAGCAGTACTTC.

J is TRBJ1-5 and V is TRBV7-2; tentative D call: TRBD1 (5 bases). Trimming removed 5 bases from V and 6 bases from J, with 8 bases in between. The CDR3 runs to 12 residues. Per the germline V gene, CDR1 is SGHTA and CDR2 is FQGNSA. The CDR3 sequence: CASSAGTQPQHF. The CDR3, as DNA: TGTGCCAGCAGCGCCGGGACTCAGCCCCAGCATTTT.

V usage is TRBV19 and J usage is TRBJ1-2, with a tentative D call TRBD1 (5 bases). The CDR3 length is 12 residues. Germline values: CDR1 LNHDA, CDR2 SQIVND (reference sequence). V dropped 5 bases and J dropped 8 bases, with 12 bases sitting between them. DNA for the CDR3: TGTGCCAGTAGTGTTACAGGAGGCGGCTACACCTTC. Amino acid sequence: CASSVTGGGYTF.

V usage is TRBV20-1 and J usage is TRBJ2-2, with TRBD2 matching 7 bases. Per the germline V gene, CDR1 is DFQATT and CDR2 is SNEGSKA (reference sequence). Trimming cost V 6 bases and J 6 bases; bases outside gene matches: 7. This CDR3 contains 13 residues. CDR3 loop: CSASGRESGELFF. The CDR3 region has the DNA TGCAGTGCCTCTGGGCGGGAGTCCGGGGAGCTGTTTTTT.

This clonotype was seen repeatedly, ten times or more. This chain connects TRBV12-3 or TRBV12-4 to TRBJ1-1, with D possibly TRBD1 on 5 matching bases. V dropped 9 bases and J dropped 1 base, with 18 bases sitting between them. The CDR3 extends over 15 amino acids. The CDR3 nucleotides are TGTGCCAGGACTCCCCCTCAGGGCCAGAACACTGAAGCTTTCTTT. Protein product: CARTPPQGQNTEAFF.

The gene calls are TRBV2 and TRBJ2-5; possibly TRBD1 for D (5 bases). The V end lost 7 bases, the J end lost 7 bases, and 13 bases lay between the germline ends. CDR3 length: 12 residues. Per germline, CDR1 SNHLY and CDR2 FYNNEI. The CDR3, as DNA: TGTGCCAGCATAGACAGCTACGTGACCCAGTACTTC. Its protein product is CASIDSYVTQYF.

This clonotype was detected ten times or more. The chain has TRBV11-2 and TRBJ1-2; 10 positions agree with TRBD1. The germline V gene has CDR1 SGHAT and CDR2 FQNNGV. V lost 8 bases to trimming and J lost 4 bases; unmatched junction nucleotides: 7. The CDR3 has 14 amino acids. Here the CDR3 reads CASGTGEWSYGYTF. The CDR3 DNA is TGTGCCAGCGGGACAGGGGAGTGGAGCTATGGCTACACCTTC.

The genes are TRBV7-3 and TRBJ2-1, with D possibly matching TRBD1 (5 bases). Germline CDR1 SGHTA, CDR2 FQGTGA. Deletions cut 3 bases from V and 8 bases from J, with 14 bases between. This CDR3 has 14 amino acids. CDR3 nucleotide sequence: TGTGCCAGCAGCTTGGCAGGGATGGGCGATGAGCAGTTCTTC. This translates into CASSLAGMGDEQFF.

The chain uses TRBV15 and TRBJ2-7, with D possibly TRBD1 on 6 matching bases. The V gene's germline CDR1 is LNHNV and CDR2 YYDKDF (reference sequence). The CDR3 totals 15 residues. The V gene lost 5 bases and the J gene lost 1 base, with 15 bases spanning the gap. CDR3: CATSPAGTGSYEQYF. The CDR3 DNA follows: TGTGCCACCAGCCCAGCCGGAACAGGGTCCTACGAGCAGTACTTC.

This chain links TRBV7-3 with TRBJ1-2, with a weak D call TRBD1 (6 bases). The ends were cut back, 0 bases at V and 8 bases at J, with 25 bases in the middle. Per germline, CDR1 SGHTA and CDR2 FQGTGA. The CDR3 has 18 residues. CDR3 region: CASSLTLAGHAGVYGYTF. CDR3 DNA sequence: TGTGCCAGCAGCTTAACCCTAGCAGGTCACGCAGGGGTGTACGGCTACACCTTC. Drawing the rest from reference TRBV7-3 and TRBJ1-2, the complete variable domain is GAGVSQTPSNKVTEKGKYVELRCDPISGHTALYWYRQSLGQGPEFLIYFQGTGAADDSGLPNDRFFAVRPEGSVSTLKIQRTERGDSAVYLCASSLTLAGHAGVYGYTFGSGTRLTVV.

This chain joins TRBV29-1 and TRBJ1-2, with TRBD1 identical over 7 bases. The CDR3 extends over 12 amino acids. After removal of 7 bases from V and 8 bases from J, the junction contained 10 bases not matched to a gene. The germline V gene has CDR1 SQVTM and CDR2 ANQGSEA. The CDR3 bases are TGCAGCGGTCGACAGGGAGTTGGGGGCTACACCTTC. It yields the protein CSGRQGVGGYTF. Using reference TRBV29-1 and TRBJ1-2 for the parts outside the CDR3, the full variable domain is SAVISQKPSRDICQRGTSLTIQCQVDSQVTMMFWYRQQPGQSLTLIATANQGSEATYESGFVIDKFPISRPNLTFSTLTVSNMSPEDSSIYLCSGRQGVGGYTFGSGTRLTVV.